These 15 T cell receptor beta chains originate from one sample sequenced in a study of blood T cell repertoires in COVID-19. TCRdb keeps only in-frame clones here, not all; method: immunoSEQ multiplex PCR. The data hold about 50,000 clones, with around 88% observed a single time. The sample taken for sequencing was peripheral blood. Source of these receptors: a human donor in a cohort sampled during active COVID-19.

The chain combines TRBV7-2 with TRBJ2-1, with TRBD2 identical over 14 bases. The ends lost 5 bases at V and 14 bases at J; junction bases unmatched: 11. The CDR3 covers 15 residues. Looked up from germline, CDR1 is SGHTA and CDR2 is FQGNSA. In DNA form, the CDR3 reads TGTGCCAGCAGCGTAGGGGGACTAGCGGGGGCGCCGAAGTTCTTC. As protein: CASSVGGLAGAPKFF.

The rearrangement links TRBV25-1 to TRBJ1-1; D possibly corresponds to TRBD1 (6 bases). With 6 bases removed from V and 5 bases from J, the gap between germline ends came to 19 bases. This CDR3 spans 15 amino acids. Per the germline V gene, CDR1 is MGHDK and CDR2 is SYGVNS. The CDR3 DNA reads TGTGCCAGCAGCGCAGGTGCTAGGGGGTTTACTGAAGCTTTCTTT. It translates to CASSAGARGFTEAFF. The whole variable domain, filled in from reference TRBV25-1 and TRBJ1-1, reads EADIYQTPRYLVIGTGKKITLECSQTMGHDKMYWYQQDPGMELHLIHYSYGVNSTEKGDLSSESTVSRIRTEHFPLTLESARPSHTSQYLCASSAGARGFTEAFFGQGTRLTVV.

The genes are TRBV9 and TRBJ2-1; 8 bases map to TRBD1. The CDR3 length is 14 residues. The trim removed 3 bases at V and 6 bases at J, leaving 5 bases unmatched. CDR1 and CDR2 from the germline V gene are SGDLS and YYNGEE. The CDR3 DNA is TGTGCCAGCAGCGCGGGACAGGTTCCCAATGAGCAGTTCTTC. This gives the protein CASSAGQVPNEQFF. Full variable domain (remainder filled in from reference TRBV9 and TRBJ2-1): DSGVTQTPKHLITATGQRVTLRCSPRSGDLSVYWYQQSLDQGLQFLIQYYNGEERAKGNILERFSAQQFPDLHSELNLSSLELGDSALYFCASSAGQVPNEQFFGPGTRLTVL.

The chain carries TRBV5-4 and TRBJ2-1; 11 bases fit TRBD1. CDR1 and CDR2 from the germline V gene are SGHNT and YYREEE (reference sequence). Losses at the gene ends were 4 bases for V and 0 bases for J; bases not matched to a gene: 12. This CDR3 region has 19 residues. Written as DNA, the CDR3 is TGTGCCAGCAGCCGATCCGGGACAGGGGGTAAGAGCTCCTACAATGAGCAGTTCTTC. Translation: CASSRSGTGGKSSYNEQFF. Using reference TRBV5-4 and TRBJ2-1 for the parts outside the CDR3, the full variable domain is ETGVTQSPTHLIKTRGQQVTLRCSSQSGHNTVSWYQQALGQGPQFIFQYYREEENGRGNFPPRFSGLQFPNYSSELNVNALELDDSALYLCASSRSGTGGKSSYNEQFFGPGTRLTVL.

The chain couples TRBV2 to TRBJ1-2; weak D call: TRBD1 (6 bases). Trimming stripped 6 bases from V and 8 bases from J, with 16 bases between. CDR3 size: 13 residues. From germline, CDR1 is SNHLY and CDR2 FYNNEI. As DNA, the CDR3 is TGTGCCAGCAGCCAACAGGGATCGGGGGGCTACACCTTC. Protein product: CASSQQGSGGYTF.

This chain links TRBV5-5 with TRBJ2-6; 9 nucleotides match TRBD1. V gave up 3 bases and J gave up 0 bases; unmatched junction bases: 13. The CDR3 runs to 20 residues. Germline CDR1 and CDR2: SGHKS and YYEKEE (reference sequence). CDR3 in amino acids: CASSWGLPGTGPSGANVLTF. In DNA, the CDR3 is TGTGCCAGCAGCTGGGGCCTTCCAGGGACAGGGCCCTCTGGGGCCAACGTCCTGACTTTC.

The chain couples TRBV5-6 to TRBJ1-2; no clear D gene. The CDR3 is 13 residues long. Trimming took off 0 bases at V and 7 bases at J, with 10 bases between the two ends. Looked up from germline, CDR1 is SGHDT and CDR2 is YYEEEE. The DNA of the CDR3 is TGTGCCAGCAGCTTGGTGGTGAGGTCTGGCTACACCTTC. Translated: CASSLVVRSGYTF.

The V and J genes are TRBV11-2 and TRBJ1-6; 7 bases map to TRBD1. The CDR3 extends over 16 amino acids. From germline, CDR1 is SGHAT and CDR2 FQNNGV. V shed 4 bases and J 9 bases; nucleotides not matched to a gene: 12. The CDR3 region is CASSSRAAGGTSPLHF. The CDR3 coding sequence is TGTGCCAGCAGCTCGAGGGCGGCAGGGGGAACTTCACCCCTCCACTTT.

J is TRBJ2-1 and V is TRBV19, with D maybe TRBD2 (7 bases). The V and J ends lost 4 bases and 6 bases respectively, with 19 bases between them. The CDR3 length is 16 residues. Per germline, CDR1 LNHDA and CDR2 SQIVND (reference sequence). CDR3 DNA: TGTGCCAGTAGTAGTCGGGGGGCTAGAGGGACCAATGAGCAGTTCTTC. It translates to CASSSRGARGTNEQFF. The variable domain in full, with the rest retrieved from reference TRBV19 and TRBJ2-1, is DGGITQSPKYLFRKEGQNVTLSCEQNLNHDAMYWYRQDPGQGLRLIYYSQIVNDFQKGDIAEGYSVSREKKESFPLTVTSAQKNPTAFYLCASSSRGARGTNEQFFGPGTRLTVL.

The chain joins TRBV5-1 to TRBJ1-4; the D gene is possibly TRBD1 (5 bases). The CDR3 runs 15 residues. Germline CDR1 is SGHRS and CDR2 is YFSETQ. V dropped 4 bases and J dropped 8 bases, with 18 bases sitting between them. The CDR3 coding sequence is TGCGCCAGCAGCATCGGCAGGGTTGGAGAAGAAAAACTGTTTTTT. Translation gives CASSIGRVGEEKLFF.

The rearrangement uses TRBV5-5 and TRBJ1-5; a weak D match, TRBD1 (5 bases). CDR3 length: 15 residues. The ends were cut back, 0 bases at V and 1 base at J, with 8 bases in the middle. CDR1 is SGHKS, CDR2 YYEKEE, per germline (reference sequence). The CDR3 spells CASSLEGLSNQPQHF. CDR3 DNA: TGTGCCAGCAGCTTGGAGGGGTTGAGCAATCAGCCCCAGCATTTT.

V and J are TRBV2 and TRBJ2-3; 14 bases agree with TRBD2. Germline V gene lookup returns CDR1 SNHLY and CDR2 FYNNEI. The V gene end was trimmed by 6 bases and the J gene end by 5 bases; junction bases not matched to a gene: 16. The CDR3 runs 19 residues. The CDR3 is CASSDPGTSGGQLQDTQYF. In DNA, the CDR3 is TGTGCCAGCAGCGACCCGGGGACTAGCGGGGGCCAACTTCAAGATACGCAGTATTTT.

The chain couples TRBV19 to TRBJ2-7; D perhaps matches TRBD2 (6 bases). Germline V CDR1 and CDR2: LNHDA, SQIVND (reference sequence). V was cut by 7 bases and J by 0 bases, with 16 bases left in between. This CDR3 is built from 15 residues. The CDR3 sequence is CASTVRAGSSYEQYF. CDR3 coding DNA: TGTGCCAGTACCGTCAGGGCGGGGAGCTCCTACGAGCAGTACTTC.

This chain connects TRBV10-3 to TRBJ1-2; 11 bases are shared with TRBD1. V was clipped by 10 bases and J by 5 bases; unmatched bases: 6. The germline V gene has CDR1 ENHRY and CDR2 SYGVKD. The CDR3 sequence is 13 residues long. This CDR3 is CATGTGGIYGYTF. CDR3 in DNA: TGTGCCACCGGGACAGGGGGAATATATGGCTACACCTTC.

This clone occurred once. The chain uses TRBV19 and TRBJ2-3, with a possible D match to TRBD1 (7 bases). The CDR3 has 15 amino acids. Trimming removed 3 bases from V and 2 bases from J, with 12 bases in between. In germline, CDR1 is LNHDA, CDR2 SQIVND (reference sequence). The CDR3 protein is CASSMGGQNTDTQYF. For the CDR3, the DNA is TGTGCCAGTAGTATGGGGGGACAGAACACAGATACGCAGTATTTT.